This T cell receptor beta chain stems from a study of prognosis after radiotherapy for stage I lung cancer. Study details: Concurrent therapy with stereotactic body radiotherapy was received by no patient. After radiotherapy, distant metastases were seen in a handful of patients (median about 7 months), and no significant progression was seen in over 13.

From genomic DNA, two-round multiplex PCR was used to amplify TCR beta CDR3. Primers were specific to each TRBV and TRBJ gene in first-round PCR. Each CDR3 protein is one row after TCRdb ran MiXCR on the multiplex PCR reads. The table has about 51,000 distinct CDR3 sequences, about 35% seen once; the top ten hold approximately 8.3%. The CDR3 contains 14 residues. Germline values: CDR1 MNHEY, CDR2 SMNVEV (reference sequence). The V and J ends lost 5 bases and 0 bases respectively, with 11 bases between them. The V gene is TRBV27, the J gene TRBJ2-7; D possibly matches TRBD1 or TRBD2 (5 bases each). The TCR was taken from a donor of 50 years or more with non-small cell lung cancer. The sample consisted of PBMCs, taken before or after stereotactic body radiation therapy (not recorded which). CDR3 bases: TGTGCCAGCAGTCAGGGACGGAGCTCCTACGAGCAGTACTTC. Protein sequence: CASSQGRSSYEQYF.